This passage covers 5 T cell receptor beta chains from one sample sequenced in a study of cytomegalovirus exposure and HLA in healthy donors. Primers: 60 Vbeta forward and 13 Jbeta reverse. Using immunoSEQ multiplex PCR, the repertoire was profiled, and TCRdb retains in-frame clones only, with some absent. The sample holds 150,000 to 200,000 clones, 76% seen once. The sample consisted of PBMCs. These receptors all come from a man aged 18 to 30 in good health and CMV-seronegative.

V usage is TRBV7-2 and J usage is TRBJ1-1, with 7 positions matching TRBD1. J lost 1 base, V lost 5 bases, and 1 base had no gene match. The CDR3 length is 13 residues. In germline, CDR1 is SGHTA, CDR2 FQGNSA. This CDR3 is CASSRDRNTEAFF. In nucleotides, the CDR3 is TGTGCCAGCAGCCGGGACAGGAACACTGAAGCTTTCTTT.

V gene TRBV6-5 combines with J gene TRBJ2-7; the match to TRBD2 covers 7 bases. Germline loops: CDR1 MNHEY, CDR2 SVGAGI. V lost 2 bases, J lost 2 bases, and 9 bases stayed unmatched. The CDR3 has 16 residues. CDR3 nucleotide sequence: TGTGCCAGCAGTTACGTTCGGGGGAGGGTCACCTACGAGCAGTACTTC. This gives the protein CASSYVRGRVTYEQYF.

Note on this clone: A junction boundary mismatches the germline segment, possibly from a read error. The chain combines TRBV6-5 with TRBJ2-1; 9 positions match TRBD2. The length of the CDR3 is 15 residues. The germline gives CDR1 MNHEY, CDR2 SVGAGI. Written as DNA, the CDR3 is TGTGCCAGCAGTTACGGGCGGGGGGGCTACTATGAGCAGTTCTTC. This sequence encodes CASSYGRGGYYEQFF.

The chain couples TRBV5-4 to TRBJ1-1; 7 bases agree with TRBD1. The CDR3 consists of 13 residues. V dropped 3 bases and J dropped 1; count of bases not matched to a gene: 0. Germline V lookup: CDR1 SGHNT, CDR2 YYREEE (reference sequence). CDR3 residues: CASSWDRNTEAFF. For the CDR3, the DNA is TGTGCCAGCAGCTGGGACAGGAACACTGAAGCTTTCTTT. Based on the CDR3 plus reference TRBV5-4 and TRBJ1-1, the full variable domain is ETGVTQSPTHLIKTRGQQVTLRCSSQSGHNTVSWYQQALGQGPQFIFQYYREEENGRGNFPPRFSGLQFPNYSSELNVNALELDDSALYLCASSWDRNTEAFFGQGTRLTVV.

The CDR3 DNA reads TGTGCCAGCAGCTTTAGCGGGAGGCCCACCGGGGAGCTGTTTTTT. This sequence encodes CASSFSGRPTGELFF. This chain uses TRBV5-6 with TRBJ2-2, with TRBD2 matching over 10 bases. The CDR3 runs to 15 residues. V lost 2 bases and J lost 4; bases outside the gene matches: 2. Germline CDR1 SGHDT, CDR2 YYEEEE.